These 32 T cell receptor beta chains came from one sample sequenced in a study of blood T cell repertoires in COVID-19. Assay used: immunoSEQ multiplex PCR; TCRdb lists only in-frame clones, some missing. The data show about 170,000 clones, approximately 83% seen once. Sequenced input: peripheral blood. The receptors here all came from a woman aged 55-69 years with acute or convalescent COVID-19.

The CDR3 nucleotides are TGTGCCAGCAGGACAGGGGGTAACTACGAGCAGTACTTC. This gives the protein CASRTGGNYEQYF. This chain uses TRBV6-5 with TRBJ2-7, with 9 positions matching TRBD1. There are 13 residues in the CDR3. The J segment lost 3 bases and the V segment lost 6 bases, leaving 3 bases of the junction unmatched. Germline lookup yields CDR1 MNHEY and CDR2 SVGAGI.

This chain links TRBV6-5 with TRBJ2-7; the D is unclear. Trimming removed 2 bases from V and 1 base from J, with 9 bases in between. In germline, CDR1 is MNHEY, CDR2 SVGAGI. This CDR3 is built from 14 residues. The CDR3 coding sequence is TGTGCCAGCAGTTACGCCAGCGCGTCCTACGAGCAGTACTTC. This sequence encodes CASSYASASYEQYF.

This clone was seen a few times. The CDR3 sequence is CASSPDYSYEQYF. The CDR3 DNA reads TGTGCCAGCTCACCTGACTACTCCTACGAGCAGTACTTC. This sequence joins TRBV18 and TRBJ2-7, with D tentatively TRBD2 (5 bases). The CDR3 extends over 13 amino acids. Germline lookup yields CDR1 KGHSH and CDR2 LQKENI. Trimming shortened V by 3 bases and J by 0 bases, and 6 bases separated the two germline ends.

The chain employs TRBV2 and TRBJ2-5; 11 nucleotides line up with TRBD2. The V gene's germline CDR1 is SNHLY and CDR2 FYNNEI. The CDR3 consists of 14 residues. V shed 7 bases and J 3 bases; nucleotides not matched to a gene: 4. The CDR3 DNA reads TGTGCCAGCACCACTAGCGGGGGAAAAGAGACCCAGTACTTC. It yields the protein CASTTSGGKETQYF.

This clone was seen repeatedly, ten times or more. The chain carries TRBV19 and TRBJ1-2; D is unclear. The CDR3 has 11 residues. Germline V gene data show CDR1 as LNHDA and CDR2 as SQIVND (reference sequence). Trimming cost V 3 bases and J 8 bases, with 7 bases left between them. The CDR3 DNA reads as TGTGCCAGTAGTATTTCGAGGGGCTACACCTTC. Translating gives CASSISRGYTF.

This clone has just a few counts. The chain couples TRBV6-1 to TRBJ1-4; D may be TRBD1 (6 bases). CDR1 and CDR2 (germline): MNHNS, SASEGT. Between the trimmed V and J ends, which lost 1 base and 8 bases, there was a span of 14 bases. The CDR3 spans 15 residues. CDR3 sequence (DNA): TGTGCCAGCAGTGAAGAGTGGGCAGGGGACGAAAAACTGTTTTTT. Translated, it gives CASSEEWAGDEKLFF.

This chain uses TRBV5-1 with TRBJ2-3; D is perhaps TRBD1 (6 bases). CDR3 size: 14 residues. In germline, CDR1 is SGHRS, CDR2 YFSETQ. Trimming took off 0 bases at V and 5 bases at J, with 10 bases between the two ends. CDR3 in DNA: TGCGCCAGCAGCTTGGGGACAGACCTAGATACGCAGTATTTT. Translated: CASSLGTDLDTQYF.

The gene calls are TRBV12-3 or TRBV12-4 and TRBJ2-2; D not resolved. This CDR3 spans 12 amino acids. Trimming pared 2 bases from V and 6 bases from J, leaving 4 bases between. DNA for the CDR3: TGTGCCAGCAGTTTACTCCCCGGGGAGCTGTTTTTT. Translated: CASSLLPGELFF.

V and J are TRBV7-6 and TRBJ1-1, with 8 bases that match TRBD1. The trim removed 5 bases at V and 3 bases at J, leaving 8 bases unmatched. The germline gives CDR1 SGHVS, CDR2 FNYEAQ. This CDR3 is built from 15 residues. The CDR3 DNA reads TGTGCCAGCAGCGCCTCGACAGGGGCGTACACTGAAGCTTTCTTT. It specifies CASSASTGAYTEAFF.

The CDR3 region is CASSTKGTGGTANEKLFF. Written as DNA, the CDR3 is TGCGCCAGCAGCACGAAAGGGACAGGGGGCACTGCTAATGAAAAACTGTTTTTT. V is TRBV4-3 and J is TRBJ1-4; 12 bases agree with TRBD1. The CDR3 is made up of 18 amino acids. Trimming at V came to 5 bases and at J to 3 bases, leaving 10 bases not matched to a gene. Germline values: CDR1 LGHNA, CDR2 YSLEER.

The chain links TRBV3-1 (or the pseudogene TRBV3-2) to TRBJ1-5, with D perhaps TRBD1 (5 bases). From germline, CDR1 is LGHDT and CDR2 YNNKEL (reference sequence). The V end was cut by 3 bases, the J end by 6 bases, with 9 bases between. This CDR3 has 13 residues. The CDR3 reads CASSQGLVQPQHF. In DNA, the CDR3 is TGTGCCAGCAGCCAGGGACTGGTTCAGCCCCAGCATTTT.

This sequence joins TRBV19 and TRBJ2-3, with 13 bases identical to TRBD2. CDR1 is LNHDA, CDR2 SQIVND, per germline (reference sequence). V was clipped by 4 bases and J by 6 bases; unmatched bases: 13. This CDR3 comprises 18 residues. This CDR3 reads CASSTNRRTSGGTDTQYF. In nucleotides, the CDR3 is TGTGCCAGTAGTACCAATAGGAGGACTAGCGGGGGAACGGATACGCAGTATTTT.

This clone occurred a few times. The chain is built from TRBV21-1 and TRBJ1-1; the table's D call, TRBD1, has no DNA check behind it. TRBV21-1 corresponds to a pseudogene. The CDR3 is made up of 16 amino acids. CDR3 in DNA: TGTGCCAGCAGCAAAGTGTCAGCAGGGGCTAACACTGAAGCTTTCTTT. Protein: CASSKVSAGANTEAFF.

The chain carries TRBV28 and TRBJ1-1; D gene uncertain. There are 14 residues in the CDR3. V was shortened by 6 bases and J by 5 bases, with 16 bases between the two germline ends. The V gene's germline CDR1 is MDHEN and CDR2 SYDVKM. The CDR3 sequence is CASRREGFRTEAFF. DNA for the CDR3: TGTGCCAGCAGGAGAGAGGGATTCAGGACTGAAGCTTTCTTT.

The table lists this clone with many counts. V and J are TRBV2 and TRBJ1-6, with a weak D call TRBD1 (5 bases). Trimming removed 0 bases from V and 8 bases from J, with 14 bases in between. From germline, CDR1 is SNHLY and CDR2 FYNNEI. The CDR3 runs to 16 residues. CDR3 sequence (DNA): TGTGCCAGCAGTGAAGCGACACTGGGACTGGATTCACCCCTCCACTTT. Translated, it gives CASSEATLGLDSPLHF. The full variable domain, its missing parts supplied by reference TRBV2 and TRBJ1-6, is EPEVTQTPSHQVTQMGQEVILRCVPISNHLYFYWYRQILGQKVEFLVSFYNNEISEKSEIFDDQFSVERPDGSNFTLKIRSTKLEDSAMYFCASSEATLGLDSPLHFGNGTRLTVT.

The chain recombines TRBV9 with TRBJ1-1, with no clear D. This CDR3 region has 13 residues. The germline V gene has CDR1 SGDLS and CDR2 YYNGEE. Trimming left V 3 bases short and J 7 bases short, with 13 bases between. CDR3 residues: CASSDGSLGEAFF. In DNA form, the CDR3 reads TGTGCCAGCAGCGACGGGAGTTTGGGTGAAGCTTTCTTT.

This clone was detected a few times. The chain has TRBV5-4 and TRBJ1-1, with no clear D. Germline V CDR1 and CDR2: SGHNT, YYREEE (reference sequence). The CDR3 runs to 12 residues. Trimming took off 2 bases at V and 5 bases at J, with 7 bases between the two ends. The CDR3 loop reads CASSFGLTEAFF. CDR3 nucleotide sequence: TGTGCCAGCAGCTTCGGTTTGACTGAAGCTTTCTTT. Filled out from reference TRBV5-4 and TRBJ1-1, the complete variable domain reads ETGVTQSPTHLIKTRGQQVTLRCSSQSGHNTVSWYQQALGQGPQFIFQYYREEENGRGNFPPRFSGLQFPNYSSELNVNALELDDSALYLCASSFGLTEAFFGQGTRLTVV.

This clone is labeled medium-sized. This chain joins TRBV19 and TRBJ2-3, with 10 bases that match TRBD2. The junction had 10 bases not matched to a gene; V was cut back by 3 bases and J by 4 bases. The CDR3 is 17 residues long. CDR1 is LNHDA, CDR2 SQIVND, per germline (reference sequence). This CDR3 is CASSISWSGGAPDTQYF. CDR3 in DNA: TGTGCCAGTAGTATCTCTTGGAGCGGGGGGGCCCCAGATACGCAGTATTTT.

The V call is TRBV18, the J call TRBJ1-4; D unresolved. V lost 6 bases and J 3 bases, leaving 14 bases between the germline ends. CDR3 length equals 15 residues. Germline-derived CDR1 and CDR2 are KGHSH and LQKENI. CDR3 sequence reads: CASSGSLSANEKLFF. CDR3 nucleotide sequence: TGTGCCAGCTCGGGTTCCCTGAGCGCTAATGAAAAACTGTTTTTT.

This rearrangement joins TRBV25-1 to TRBJ2-1; TRBD1 matches at 9 bases. The CDR3 is 15 amino acids. CDR1 is MGHDK, CDR2 SYGVNS, per germline. V was pared by 5 bases and J by 0 bases, with 2 bases of the junction left unmatched. The CDR3 nucleotides read TGTGCCAGCAGTTCACAGGGGGCCTCCTACAATGAGCAGTTCTTC. Amino acids: CASSSQGASYNEQFF. The full variable domain, completed using reference TRBV25-1 and TRBJ2-1, is EADIYQTPRYLVIGTGKKITLECSQTMGHDKMYWYQQDPGMELHLIHYSYGVNSTEKGDLSSESTVSRIRTEHFPLTLESARPSHTSQYLCASSSQGASYNEQFFGPGTRLTVL.

The chain recombines TRBV3-1 (or the pseudogene TRBV3-2) with TRBJ2-3; 7 positions agree with TRBD2. V shed 0 bases and J 0 bases; nucleotides not matched to a gene: 9. Per the germline V gene, CDR1 is LGHDT and CDR2 is YNNKEL (reference sequence). The CDR3 has 18 amino acids. CDR3 in amino acids: CASSQDLEGGTSTDTQYF. The DNA of the CDR3 is TGTGCCAGCAGCCAAGATCTGGAGGGAGGGACTAGCACAGATACGCAGTATTTT.

About this clone: The junction departs from the called germline gene at one end, perhaps through a read error. The CDR3: CANSLNRQNYGYTF. In nucleotides, the CDR3 is TGTGCCAACAGTTTAAACCGTCAGAACTATGGCTACACCTTC. The chain uses TRBV28 and TRBJ1-2; D is undetermined. Looked up from germline, CDR1 is MDHEN and CDR2 is SYDVKM. This CDR3 region has 14 residues.

The chain joins TRBV5-1 to TRBJ1-3; possible D gene TRBD1, 5 bases. The CDR3 is 14 residues long. The V end lost 0 bases, the J end lost 4 bases, and 8 bases lay between the germline ends. CDR1 and CDR2 (germline): SGHRS, YFSETQ. CDR3 sequence reads: CASSLEGSGNTIYF. For the CDR3, the DNA is TGCGCCAGCAGCTTGGAGGGGTCGGGAAACACCATATATTTT.

The CDR3 here is CASRMDRTVSGNTIYF. The CDR3 nucleotides are TGTGCCAGTAGGATGGACAGGACGGTCTCTGGAAACACCATATATTTT. The chain couples TRBV19 to TRBJ1-3; 7 bases map to TRBD1. Germline CDR1 is LNHDA and CDR2 is SQIVND (reference sequence). The V and J ends lost 6 bases and 0 bases, in that order; junction bases with no gene match: 8. The CDR3 is 16 amino acids.

This clone was seen ten or more times. Compared with germline, one end of the junction differs, possibly owing to a read error. The V and J genes are TRBV30 and TRBJ2-3, with 9 bases matching TRBD2. Per germline, CDR1 GTSNPN and CDR2 SVGIG (reference sequence). This CDR3 has 13 amino acids. The CDR3 nucleotides read TGTGCCTGGAGTAGGCTAGCGGGGCCCGGCGTGGATTTT. Amino acids: CAWSRLAGPGVDF.

This clone was observed once. The chain combines TRBV3-1 (or the pseudogene TRBV3-2) with TRBJ2-3, with a tentative D call TRBD1 (5 bases). This CDR3 region has 14 residues. Germline V lookup: CDR1 LGHDT, CDR2 YNNKEL (reference sequence). The ends were cut back, 5 bases at V and 5 bases at J, with 14 bases in the middle. The CDR3 sequence: CASSLDMGVDTQYF. CDR3 nucleotide sequence: TGTGCCAGCAGCTTGGACATGGGCGTAGATACGCAGTATTTT.

The V and J genes are TRBV11-3 and TRBJ2-2; D remains unclear. Germline-derived CDR1 and CDR2 are SGHNT and YENEEA. V lost 5 bases to trimming and J lost 2 bases, with 15 bases between them. CDR3 length: 16 residues. CDR3 amino acids: CASSARRPENTGELFF. The DNA for the CDR3 is TGTGCCAGCAGCGCGCGGCGGCCGGAAAACACCGGGGAGCTGTTTTTT.

A single count supports this clone. The J gene is TRBJ2-7, the V gene TRBV11-2, with D perhaps matching TRBD1 (5 bases). The length of the CDR3 is 17 residues. Germline CDR1 reads SGHAT; CDR2 reads FQNNGV. V was cut by 0 bases and J by 2 bases, with 17 bases left in between. The DNA for the CDR3 is TGTGCCAGCAGCTTAGATAGGGGTCAGGGAACCCCCTACGAGCAGTACTTC. It specifies CASSLDRGQGTPYEQYF.

The rearrangement joins TRBV28 to TRBJ1-1; TRBD1 might be the D (6 bases). Germline CDR1 MDHEN, CDR2 SYDVKM. V was pared by 2 bases and J by 1 base, with 11 bases between. This CDR3 is built from 15 residues. Here the CDR3 reads CASSLPQGSNTEAFF. CDR3 DNA sequence: TGTGCCAGCAGTTTACCTCAGGGGTCGAACACTGAAGCTTTCTTT.

The chain combines TRBV6-5 with TRBJ2-2; D is uncertain. The CDR3 extends over 15 amino acids. The V gene lost 2 bases and the J gene lost 5 bases, with 12 bases spanning the gap. Germline CDR1 MNHEY, CDR2 SVGAGI. This chain's CDR3 is CASSYAGRKTGELFF. The CDR3 coding sequence is TGTGCCAGCAGTTACGCCGGTCGAAAGACCGGGGAGCTGTTTTTT.

This sequence joins TRBV11-2 and TRBJ1-2; possibly TRBD1 for D (6 bases). In germline, CDR1 is SGHAT, CDR2 FQNNGV. Trimming took off 5 bases at V and 6 bases at J, with 22 bases between the two ends. The CDR3 sequence is 16 residues long. CDR3 protein: CASSLTILQGGDGYTF. The CDR3 DNA reads TGTGCCAGCAGCCTTACCATCCTACAGGGAGGGGATGGCTACACCTTC.

The CDR3 DNA follows: TGCGCCAGCAGCTTGGCTGGGACAGGGGTCTACGAGCAGTACTTC. As protein: CASSLAGTGVYEQYF. This chain uses TRBV5-1 with TRBJ2-7; TRBD1 matches at 10 bases. Germline V lookup: CDR1 SGHRS, CDR2 YFSETQ. This CDR3 is 15 amino acids long. V lost 0 bases to trimming and J lost 3 bases; unmatched junction nucleotides: 3.